A selection of T cell receptor beta chains follows, all from one sample in a study of blood T cells in healthy people across ages. TCRdb called the 5' RACE reads again in MiXCR, with one record for every CDR3 protein. Among 500,000 to 700,000 distinct CDR3 sequences listed, about 30% were seen once. Source material: blood. The origin of the receptors is a woman of 80 years or more in good health. The CDR3 runs from the conserved cysteine through the conserved F or W. The D gene is left open where the match is weak. Not every row has a clone size; where given, it reads once, few, many or a size class.

TRBV7-6	.	TRBJ2-7	many	TGTGCCAGCAGCTTAGCCCCCCTCTACGAGCAGTACTTC	CASSLAPLYEQYF
TRBV3-1	TRBD1	TRBJ1-1	.	TGTGCCAGCAGCCTAGCGGACAGGGGGACTGAAGCTTTCTTT	CASSLADRGTEAFF
TRBV4-3	TRBD2	TRBJ2-4	.	TGCGCCAGCAGCCAAGATATTAGCGGGATATATAAGTACTTC	CASSQDISGIYKYF
TRBV4-3	.	TRBJ1-3	.	TGCGCCAGCAGCCAAGACGGGAGTTTCTCTGGAAACACCATATATTTT	CASSQDGSFSGNTIYF
TRBV7-2	TRBD2	TRBJ2-1	few	TGTGCCAGCAGCTTGTCAAAGGGACTAGCGGGAGGAGCTGAGCAGTTCTTC	CASSLSKGLAGGAEQFF
TRBV7-6	TRBD2	TRBJ2-1	few	TGTGCCAGCAGCTTAGCGCAAGTGGGAGGGCCGTGGAATGAGCAGTTCTTC	CASSLAQVGGPWNEQFF
TRBV6-5	.	TRBJ2-3	many	TGTGCCAGCAGTCCCCCCGTCAAAAATACGCAGTATTTT	CASSPPVKNTQYF
TRBV5-6	TRBD1	TRBJ2-1	many	TGTGCCAGCGGAATGGGACCTGGACGCCCAGGGGGCCATGAGCAGTTCTTC	CASGMGPGRPGGHEQFF
TRBV7-2	.	TRBJ1-2	.	TGTGCCAGCAGCTCCCGGGGAGGGGAAAGCGGCTACACCTTC	CASSSRGGESGYTF
TRBV4-2	TRBD1	TRBJ2-1	.	TGTGCCGGCAGCCAAAATGGGATTATGGGGACAGGGATCTACGAGCAGTTCTTC	CAGSQNGIMGTGIYEQFF
TRBV2	.	TRBJ2-1	many	TGTGCCAGCTCCATCGTAGGACAGCGGTCCTACAATGAGCAGTTCTTC	CASSIVGQRSYNEQFF
TRBV4-1	.	TRBJ1-4	many	TGCGCCAGCAGCCACCTATCGGGTAGTGAAAAACTGTTTTTT	CASSHLSGSEKLFF
TRBV7-2	.	TRBJ2-3	.	TGTGCCAGCAGCTTAGAACGATCTACGGTCAGCACAGATACGCAGTATTTT	CASSLERSTVSTDTQYF
TRBV2	TRBD1	TRBJ1-2	few	TGTGCCAGCACCCAACACAGGGGGCGGGACTATGGCTACACCTTC	CASTQHRGRDYGYTF
TRBV11-2	TRBD1	TRBJ2-1	many	TGTGCCAGCAGCCAAGACAGGGTCAGGAATGAGCAGTTCTTC	CASSQDRVRNEQFF
TRBV11-2	TRBD2	TRBJ2-5	.	TGTGCCAGCAGCTTAGATTCGAATAGCGGGGGGGCGGGAGAGACCCAGTACTTC	CASSLDSNSGGAGETQYF
TRBV15	.	TRBJ1-5	many	TGTGCCACCAGCAGCCTGAAGGTATCGGCCCAGCATTTT	CATSSLKVSAQHF
TRBV29-1	TRBD2	TRBJ2-3	.	TGCGGCGTTGAACGGCGGGGGGGAGGTGTGAGCACAGATACGCAGTATTTT	CGVERRGGGVSTDTQYF
TRBV12-3/TRBV12-4	.	TRBJ1-1	.	TGTGCCAGCAGCCCCAGGACAATTAGAGGGAACACTGAAGCTTTCTTT	CASSPRTIRGNTEAFF
TRBV10-3	TRBD1	TRBJ2-5	many	TGTGCCATCAGTGATAGGGGAGGGACAGGGGGACAAAAAGAGACCCAGTACTTC	CAISDRGGTGGQKETQYF
TRBV2	TRBD1	TRBJ1-5	.	TGTGCCAGCAGTTTGGACAGGGGGAACAATCAGCCCCAGCATTTT	CASSLDRGNNQPQHF
TRBV7-8	.	TRBJ1-1	.	TGTGCCAGCAGCCCCTCTAATGTGAACACTGAAGCTTTCTTT	CASSPSNVNTEAFF
TRBV9	TRBD1	TRBJ1-6	few	TGTGCCAGCAGCACACAGGGGGCAAATTCACCCCTCCACTTT	CASSTQGANSPLHF
TRBV10-3	.	TRBJ1-4	few	TGTGCCATTTCGATTCGGCCAGGACCCAATGAAAAACTGTTTTTT	CAISIRPGPNEKLFF